The subject of this entry is one T cell receptor (beta chain). The data originate from a study of blood T cell repertoires in COVID-19. Per the original data handling: Estimation of nucleated cell counts relied on the amplification of reference gene primers. Sequenced by immunoSEQ multiplex PCR; TCRdb stores in-frame clones only, minus some. V, J and clone size are taken as reported in that table, and D and trimming were inferred from the DNA itself. Of 350,000 to 450,000 clones in the sample, 85% are singletons; the top ten hold 3.6%. This TCR derives from a woman between 18 and 30 years old with acute or convalescent COVID-19. Sequenced: peripheral blood.

Here the CDR3 DNA reads TGTGCCAGTAGTATTTCCCGGGACAGGGAAGTTAACTATGGCTACACCTTC. It translates to CASSISRDREVNYGYTF. This rearrangement joins TRBV19 to TRBJ1-2; 9 bases fit TRBD1. The germline V gene encodes CDR1 LNHDA and CDR2 SQIVND (reference sequence). V shed 3 bases, J shed 1 base, and the junction held 9 bases outside the gene matches. The CDR3 contains 17 residues.